This T cell receptor beta chain was recorded in a study of CD8 T cells in ankylosing spondylitis. Study-wide results and caveats: Eight or nine highly homologous variants formed a TCR beta motif that appeared characteristic of ankylosing spondylitis blood. Prior work had noted some motif variants in reactive arthritis blood and synovial fluid. Significantly higher representation of disease-linked clones was reported for matched ankylosing spondylitis synovial fluid.

Making the TCR beta libraries involved quantitative 5'-RACE with molecular barcodes. TCRdb re-called the 5' RACE reads with MiXCR, one entry per CDR3 protein. The data hold hundreds of thousands of distinct CDR3 sequences, with 10% to 15% observed a single time. There are a few counts of this clonotype. Its antigen is still unknown. The sequencing sample was made of blood, either unsorted or a sorted T cell fraction (not recorded which). This sequence originates from a male donor with ankylosing spondylitis.

CDR3 sequence: CASSLEWQGAGDTQYF. DNA for the CDR3: TGCGCCAGCAGCTTGGAATGGCAGGGGGCCGGAGATACGCAGTATTTT. This chain joins TRBV5-1 and TRBJ2-3, with 8 nucleotides matching TRBD1. CDR1 and CDR2 (germline): SGHRS, YFSETQ. Germline trimming cut 0 bases from V and 5 bases from J; bases unmatched to any gene: 8. CDR3 size: 16 residues.